Shown below are 27 T cell receptor beta chains from a single sample sequenced in a study of blood T cell repertoires in COVID-19. Clones were read by immunoSEQ multiplex PCR, and TCRdb kept only the in-frame ones, dropping some. The profile shows tens of thousands of clones, 75% to 90% of them singletons. Sequencing input: peripheral blood. The receptors were gathered from a human donor in a cohort sampled during active COVID-19.

V and J are TRBV7-9 and TRBJ2-7; a weak D match, TRBD1 (5 bases). Between the trimmed V and J ends, which lost 8 bases and 3 bases, there was a span of 14 bases. CDR1 and CDR2 (germline): SEHNR, FQNEAQ (reference sequence). CDR3 length: 13 amino acids. DNA of the CDR3: TGTGCCAGCCTCCAGGGTCCGGGCTACGAGCAGTACTTC. As protein: CASLQGPGYEQYF.

This clone was seen only a few times. The CDR3 reads CASSYRGTSPLHF. The CDR3 DNA reads TGTGCCAGCAGTTACAGGGGTACTTCACCCCTCCACTTT. V is TRBV6-2 or TRBV6-3 and J is TRBJ1-6; D is perhaps TRBD1 (5 bases). The V end was cut by 2 bases, the J end by 9 bases, with 8 bases between. Germline V CDR1 and CDR2: MNHEY, SVGEGT. The CDR3 is made up of 13 amino acids.

The chain links TRBV9 to TRBJ1-2; 11 bases match TRBD1. V dropped 3 bases and J dropped 8; count of bases not matched to a gene: 18. The CDR3 has 18 amino acids. Germline V CDR1 and CDR2: SGDLS, YYNGEE. CDR3 in amino acids: CASSAFPGQGAPLGGYTF. CDR3 DNA: TGTGCCAGCAGCGCGTTCCCCGGACAGGGGGCGCCCCTCGGGGGCTACACCTTC.

This clone appeared a single time. The chain is built from TRBV9 and TRBJ1-5; D may be TRBD1 (6 bases). The CDR3 length is 14 residues. Between the trimmed V and J ends, which lost 7 bases and 1 base, there was a span of 12 bases. From germline, CDR1 is SGDLS and CDR2 YYNGEE. The chain's CDR3 is CASGAGDSNQPQHF. The CDR3 coding sequence is TGTGCCAGCGGGGCAGGGGACAGCAATCAGCCCCAGCATTTT.

This CDR3 is CASSQSEGAPGANVLTF. As DNA, the CDR3 is TGTGCCAGCAGCCAGTCAGAGGGGGCGCCTGGGGCCAACGTCCTGACTTTC. The V gene is TRBV3-1 (or the pseudogene TRBV3-2), the J gene TRBJ2-6; 7 bases agree with TRBD1. Germline-derived CDR1 and CDR2 are LGHDT and YNNKEL (reference sequence). The V and J ends lost 3 bases and 2 bases, in that order; junction bases with no gene match: 7. The CDR3 is made up of 17 amino acids.

The V call is TRBV9, the J call TRBJ1-1; weak D call: TRBD1 (5 bases). V was shortened by 0 bases and J by 6 bases, with 18 bases between the two germline ends. Germline lookup yields CDR1 SGDLS and CDR2 YYNGEE. This CDR3 has 16 residues. The CDR3 reads CASSVEPTSGVAEAFF. The CDR3 DNA is TGTGCCAGCAGCGTAGAACCCACCTCGGGGGTCGCTGAAGCTTTCTTT.

This clone was recorded once. Here the CDR3 reads CASSQQIYTEAFF. The CDR3 DNA sequence: TGCGCCAGCAGCCAACAGATCTACACTGAAGCTTTCTTT. The gene calls are TRBV4-3 and TRBJ1-1; D is undetermined. From germline, CDR1 is LGHNA and CDR2 YSLEER. V lost 2 bases, J lost 3 bases, and 7 bases lay in between. The length of the CDR3 is 13 residues.

The V gene is TRBV7-2, the J gene TRBJ2-7; 7 bases line up with TRBD1. Germline CDR1 and CDR2: SGHTA and FQGNSA. The CDR3 consists of 16 residues. V dropped 5 bases and J dropped 2; count of bases not matched to a gene: 12. The CDR3 nucleotides are TGTGCCAGCAGCCCCCAGACAGGGCGCGTGCCCTACGAGCAGTACTTC. It translates to CASSPQTGRVPYEQYF.

This chain links TRBV7-9 with TRBJ1-1; 7 bases are shared with TRBD1. There are 13 residues in the CDR3. The trim removed 6 bases at V and 6 bases at J, leaving 7 bases unmatched. Germline values: CDR1 SEHNR, CDR2 FQNEAQ (reference sequence). The CDR3 DNA reads as TGTGCCAGCAGGTCCGACAGGGAGGCTGAAGCTTTCTTT. It translates to CASRSDREAEAFF.

The V and J genes are TRBV6-1 and TRBJ2-7; possibly TRBD1 for D (6 bases). V was cut by 1 base and J by 7 bases, with 20 bases left in between. The V gene's germline CDR1 is MNHNS and CDR2 SASEGT. The CDR3 spans 16 residues. Here the CDR3 DNA reads TGTGCCAGCAGTGAAGTCGAGGATTCAGGGGTCGGGGAGCAGTACTTC. Translation gives CASSEVEDSGVGEQYF.

The rearrangement joins TRBV19 to TRBJ1-2; D is unclear. Per germline, CDR1 LNHDA and CDR2 SQIVND (reference sequence). V was cut by 9 bases and J by 8 bases, with 13 bases left in between. CDR3 size: 11 residues. CDR3 sequence (DNA): TGTGCCAGCACAGTGTTCGTCGGCTACACCTTC. Protein product: CASTVFVGYTF.

The rearrangement joins TRBV19 to TRBJ2-7, with TRBD2 matching over 7 bases. Looked up from germline, CDR1 is LNHDA and CDR2 is SQIVND (reference sequence). The length of the CDR3 is 11 residues. The V segment lost 5 bases and the J segment 9 bases; nucleotides outside the gene matches: 4. CDR3 residues: CASSAGGLQYF. The CDR3 DNA sequence: TGTGCCAGTAGTGCCGGGGGGTTGCAGTACTTC. The whole variable domain, filled in from reference TRBV19 and TRBJ2-7, reads DGGITQSPKYLFRKEGQNVTLSCEQNLNHDAMYWYRQDPGQGLRLIYYSQIVNDFQKGDIAEGYSVSREKKESFPLTVTSAQKNPTAFYLCASSAGGLQYFGPGTRLTVT.

This CDR3 reads CASSPTGATNEKLFF. For the CDR3, the DNA is TGTGCCAGCAGTCCTACAGGGGCAACTAATGAAAAACTGTTTTTT. This sequence joins TRBV27 and TRBJ1-4, with TRBD1 matching over 7 bases. Germline loops: CDR1 MNHEY, CDR2 SMNVEV (reference sequence). CDR3 length: 15 amino acids. The ends lost 5 bases at V and 0 bases at J; junction bases unmatched: 3.

The chain links TRBV27 to TRBJ1-2; weak D call: TRBD1 (5 bases). Germline lookup yields CDR1 MNHEY and CDR2 SMNVEV (reference sequence). V lost 4 bases and J 8 bases, leaving 14 bases between the germline ends. CDR3 length: 13 residues. The CDR3 DNA reads as TGTGCCAGCAGTTGGACACCTGACCAGGGCTACACCTTC. It specifies CASSWTPDQGYTF.

This clone has a single count. J is TRBJ1-4 and V is TRBV2; 9 positions match TRBD1. Germline V gene sequence: CDR1 SNHLY, CDR2 FYNNEI. This CDR3 spans 15 amino acids. V was pared by 6 bases and J by 7 bases, with 9 bases of the junction left unmatched. CDR3 sequence reads: CASRLRDRVVEKLFF. In DNA form, the CDR3 reads TGTGCCAGCAGACTCCGGGACAGGGTAGTTGAAAAACTGTTTTTT.

The rearrangement joins TRBV7-6 to TRBJ1-2, with a tentative D call TRBD1 (6 bases). Germline V lookup: CDR1 SGHVS, CDR2 FNYEAQ. Deletions cut 5 bases from V and 8 bases from J, with 18 bases between. The CDR3 is made up of 14 amino acids. The DNA for the CDR3 is TGTGCCAGCAGCCCCGGGACGCCGGGGGGCGGCTACACCTTC. Its translation is CASSPGTPGGGYTF.

The chain combines TRBV4-1 with TRBJ1-1; weak D call: TRBD1 (6 bases). The CDR3 extends over 16 amino acids. V was pared by 0 bases and J by 4 bases, with 15 bases between. The germline gives CDR1 MGHRA, CDR2 YSYEKL. The CDR3 region is CASSQDRGILGTEAFF. CDR3 coding DNA: TGCGCCAGCAGCCAAGATAGGGGGATTTTGGGCACTGAAGCTTTCTTT.

This sequence joins TRBV6-6 and TRBJ1-1; D is possibly TRBD1 (6 bases). Germline CDR1 and CDR2: MNHNY and SVGAGI (reference sequence). The V gene lost 5 bases and the J gene lost 3 bases, with 10 bases spanning the gap. This CDR3 has 13 amino acids. The CDR3: CASSLQGDTEAFF. CDR3 nucleotides: TGTGCCAGCAGTCTACAGGGCGACACTGAAGCTTTCTTT.

This sequence joins TRBV21-1 and TRBJ2-1; TRBD2 is the table's D call, not checked against the DNA. TRBV21-1 is a recognized pseudogene. The CDR3 runs 16 residues. The CDR3 bases are TGTGCCAGCAGCAAAAGTGGAGACGGTACCTACAATGAGCAGTTCTTC. Translated, it gives CASSKSGDGTYNEQFF.

With respect to this clone: At the DNA level, this CDR3 is encoded by other sequences in the same sample as well. The genes are TRBV10-3 and TRBJ2-7; 7 bases align to TRBD1. This CDR3 has 12 residues. The ends lost 9 bases at V and 4 bases at J; junction bases unmatched: 6. The germline V gene has CDR1 ENHRY and CDR2 SYGVKD. The CDR3 spells CAIRGQAYEQYF. CDR3 DNA sequence: TGTGCCATTAGAGGACAGGCGTACGAGCAGTACTTC.

Written as DNA, the CDR3 is TGTGCCAGCAGCTTATCCCCACAAACAGGGGACTATGAAAAACTGTTTTTT. Amino acid sequence: CASSLSPQTGDYEKLFF. The chain is built from TRBV7-9 and TRBJ1-4; 7 nucleotides align to TRBD1. CDR3 size: 17 residues. Germline V gene sequence: CDR1 SEHNR, CDR2 FQNEAQ (reference sequence). J gave up 6 bases and V 2 bases, and 12 bases lay outside the gene matches.

V usage is TRBV7-8 and J usage is TRBJ1-1; TRBD1 might be the D (5 bases). The germline V gene encodes CDR1 SGHVS and CDR2 FQNEAQ. Trimming cost V 5 bases and J 1 base, with 14 bases left between them. The CDR3 contains 15 residues. CDR3 residues: CASSPLRGSNTEAFF. CDR3 coding DNA: TGTGCCAGCAGCCCCCTAAGGGGCTCGAACACTGAAGCTTTCTTT.

The chain recombines TRBV9 with TRBJ2-7; 7 nucleotides align to TRBD1. This CDR3 comprises 13 residues. V shed 5 bases, J shed 1 base, and the junction held 3 bases outside the gene matches. Germline CDR1 and CDR2: SGDLS and YYNGEE. CDR3 region: CASSRTGSYEQYF. CDR3 in DNA: TGTGCCAGCAGTCGGACAGGTTCCTACGAGCAGTACTTC.

V is TRBV11-2 and J is TRBJ2-7; tentatively, D is TRBD2 (5 bases). The germline V and J ends were trimmed by 5 bases and 1 base, with 15 bases remaining between them. Germline CDR1 and CDR2: SGHAT and FQNNGV. This CDR3 has 15 residues. The CDR3: CASSPREGHSYEQYF. The CDR3 bases are TGTGCCAGCAGCCCCAGAGAGGGCCATTCCTACGAGCAGTACTTC.

Regarding this clone: Other nucleotide sequences from this sample produce the same CDR3. The CDR3 region is CASSLGGGYGYTF. CDR3 coding DNA: TGTGCCAGCAGTTTAGGCGGGGGATATGGCTACACCTTC. The rearrangement links TRBV12-3 or TRBV12-4 to TRBJ1-2, with a weak D call TRBD1 (5 bases). Trimming pared 1 base from V and 5 bases from J, leaving 8 bases between. The CDR3 covers 13 residues.

V and J are TRBV29-1 and TRBJ1-6; D is perhaps TRBD1 (6 bases). The germline gives CDR1 SQVTM, CDR2 ANQGSEA. Trimming removed 5 bases at V and 8 bases at J, with 13 bases between. The CDR3 covers 13 residues. The CDR3 DNA reads as TGCAGCGTTCGGACAGCCCATGATTCACCCCTCCACTTT. This encodes CSVRTAHDSPLHF. Full variable domain (missing parts from reference TRBV29-1 and TRBJ1-6): SAVISQKPSRDICQRGTSLTIQCQVDSQVTMMFWYRQQPGQSLTLIATANQGSEATYESGFVIDKFPISRPNLTFSTLTVSNMSPEDSSIYLCSVRTAHDSPLHFGNGTRLTVT.

The chain recombines TRBV2 with TRBJ1-2; 8 nucleotides agree with TRBD1. After removal of 1 base from V and 8 bases from J, the junction contained 9 bases not matched to a gene. The germline gives CDR1 SNHLY, CDR2 FYNNEI. The CDR3 sequence is 15 residues long. The CDR3 coding sequence is TGTGCCAGCAGTGAAGTCCCCCAGACAGGGGACGGCTACACCTTC. Translating it yields CASSEVPQTGDGYTF.